The present T cell receptor beta chain was sequenced within a study of cytomegalovirus exposure and HLA in healthy donors. Across the whole study: Around 80 million unique TCR sequences came from HLA-typed donors in an early release. The study placed 80% to 85% of its 398 genotyped donors in the Caucasian-associated ancestry cluster. Findings of the study overall: The analysis excluded some indistinguishable V segments, including TRBV6-2 and TRBV6-3. As a later analysis showed, a missense DCLRE1C variant was linked to trimming of TCR beta V- and J-genes.

As to this clone: Its antigen is unknown.

Vbeta (60) and Jbeta (13) primers were used in the PCR. Method: immunoSEQ multiplex PCR; TCRdb's copy keeps in-frame clones and lacks some. The data contain around 150,000 clones, roughly four fifths of them singletons. CDR3 length: 14 amino acids. With 1 base removed from V and 5 bases from J, the gap between germline ends came to 8 bases. Looked up from germline, CDR1 is SEHNR and CDR2 is FQNEAQ (reference sequence). Sequencing input: PBMCs. This clonotype originated in a male donor in good health and CMV-seronegative. The V gene is TRBV7-9, the J gene TRBJ1-4; TRBD1 is a possible D gene (6 bases). CDR3 residues: CASSLVGGNEKLFF. The DNA of the CDR3 is TGTGCCAGCAGCTTAGTTGGGGGCAATGAAAAACTGTTTTTT.